The next 20 T cell receptor beta chains were all read from a single sample in a study. TCRdb reanalysed the 5' RACE reads using MiXCR and keeps one entry per CDR3 protein. The data contain tens of thousands of distinct CDR3 sequences, roughly 29% of them seen just once; the ten biggest clones take up around 2.3%. Sample: tumor-infiltrating naive CD4+ T cells sorted from the breast tumor. The subset was: naive CD4+ T cells, CD4+CD45RA+CD25-. The receptors shown here come from a female donor with breast cancer.

The chain links TRBV9 to TRBJ1-3; D is unresolved. V was cut by 3 bases and J by 6 bases, with 10 bases left in between. The CDR3 consists of 13 residues. Germline V gene data show CDR1 as SGDLS and CDR2 as YYNGEE. CDR3 in DNA: TGTGCCAGCAGCGCAACACTGGTAAACACCATATATTTT. It specifies CASSATLVNTIYF.

Concerning this clonotype itself: One end of the junction does not line up with germline, which may come from a read error. This rearrangement joins TRBV5-4 to TRBJ2-4, with TRBD1 matching 7 bases. Germline-derived CDR1 and CDR2 are SGHNT and YYREEE (reference sequence). This CDR3 comprises 16 residues. CDR3 amino acids: CASGLPRGRGKNIQYF. The CDR3 DNA reads TGTGCCAGCGGCTTGCCCCGGGGCAGGGGGAAAAACATTCAGTACTTC.

The sample holds many counts of this clonotype. The V gene is TRBV5-1, the J gene TRBJ1-2; 7 bases fit TRBD1. The trim removed 4 bases at V and 0 bases at J, leaving 6 bases unmatched. This CDR3 is built from 15 residues. The germline gives CDR1 SGHRS, CDR2 YFSETQ. Here the CDR3 reads CASSNRDSANYGYTF. CDR3 sequence (DNA): TGCGCCAGCAGCAACCGGGACAGCGCTAACTATGGCTACACCTTC.

By share, this clonotype ranks as medium-sized. The CDR3 sequence is CSVESGGGGYTF. As DNA, the CDR3 is TGCAGCGTTGAATCCGGGGGAGGAGGCTACACCTTC. The V and J genes are TRBV29-1 and TRBJ1-2, with D perhaps TRBD1 (5 bases). The CDR3 has 12 amino acids. V was cut by 2 bases and J by 8 bases, with 12 bases left in between. Per germline, CDR1 SQVTM and CDR2 ANQGSEA.

With respect to this clonotype: Compared with germline, one end of the junction differs, possibly owing to a read error. V is TRBV7-3 and J is TRBJ2-1, with 7 bases lining up with TRBD1. The CDR3 runs to 15 residues. Germline assignment: CDR1 SGHTA and CDR2 FQGTGA. This chain's CDR3 is CASSSPTGTYNEQLF. The CDR3 coding sequence is TGTGCCAGCAGCTCCCCGACAGGGACGTACAATGAGCAGCTCTTC.

The CDR3 loop reads CASSSLGQLNTEAFF. In DNA, the CDR3 is TGTGCCAGCAGCTCTTTGGGACAGTTGAACACTGAAGCTTTCTTT. V usage is TRBV9 and J usage is TRBJ1-1; TRBD1 matches at 7 bases. Germline values: CDR1 SGDLS, CDR2 YYNGEE. There are 15 residues in the CDR3. Trimming took 4 bases from V and 0 from J; bases not matched to a gene: 6.

This clonotype was observed many times. The chain uses TRBV20-1 and TRBJ1-1, with a tentative D call TRBD1 (5 bases). This CDR3 region has 14 residues. CDR1 is DFQATT and CDR2 is SNEGSKA in the germline V gene (reference sequence). V was pared by 0 bases and J by 3 bases, with 11 bases between. This chain's CDR3 is CSAREQGWDTEAFF. As DNA, the CDR3 is TGCAGTGCTAGAGAGCAGGGTTGGGACACTGAAGCTTTCTTT.

This clonotype is classed as medium-sized (0.01 to 0.1%). The rearrangement uses TRBV12-3 or TRBV12-4 and TRBJ2-5; D may match TRBD1 or TRBD2 (5 bases each). The CDR3 extends over 16 amino acids. V shed 3 bases and J shed 4 bases, with 18 bases lying between them. CDR3: CASSFNAGSWGETQYF. DNA for the CDR3: TGTGCCAGCAGTTTTAATGCAGGGAGCTGGGGAGAGACCCAGTACTTC.

The table lists this clonotype with many counts. One end of the junction varies from germline; a read error may be responsible. The chain has TRBV7-8 and TRBJ2-2, with D possibly TRBD2 on 7 matching bases. This CDR3 spans 16 amino acids. CDR1 is SGHVS and CDR2 is FQNEAQ in the germline V gene. CDR3 DNA sequence: TGTGCCAGCAGCTTACGATCAAGGGGGGGCACCGGGGGGCTGTTTTTT. It yields the protein CASSLRSRGGTGGLFF.

In this sample, this clonotype is medium-sized. This rearrangement joins TRBV4-2 to TRBJ1-5; no firm D call. The germline CDR1 and CDR2 sequences are LGHNA and YNFKEQ. The CDR3 totals 14 residues. The V end lost 0 bases, the J end lost 1 base, and 4 bases lay between the germline ends. The CDR3 DNA reads as TGTGCCAGCAGCCAAGACTCGAGCAATCAGCCCCAGCATTTT. Translating it yields CASSQDSSNQPQHF.

This clonotype came up a few times. This may arise from a read error, as a much more abundant clone is one base away. The chain recombines TRBV20-1 with TRBJ2-5, with unresolved D. The CDR3 spans 15 residues. V lost 4 bases, J lost 0 bases, and 15 bases lay in between. CDR1 and CDR2 from the germline V gene are DFQATT and SNEGSKA (reference sequence). Written as DNA, the CDR3 is TGCAGTGCTATCGCCAGAAAGAATGACCAAGAGACCCAGTACTTC. Translating it yields CSAIARKNDQETQYF.

The chain has TRBV4-1 and TRBJ2-4; 13 bases line up with TRBD2. Germline V gives CDR1 MGHRA, CDR2 YSYEKL. This CDR3 region has 20 residues. The V and J ends lost 3 bases and 2 bases, in that order; junction bases with no gene match: 13. CDR3 amino acids: CASSHAMGLAGTRSKNIQYF. In DNA, the CDR3 is TGCGCCAGCAGCCATGCCATGGGACTAGCGGGAACGAGATCCAAAAACATTCAGTACTTC.

This sequence joins TRBV6-5 and TRBJ2-7; TRBD2 aligns across 11 bases. CDR3 length: 15 amino acids. With 4 bases clipped from V and 4 bases from J, the junction kept 6 bases outside the gene matches. Germline-derived CDR1 and CDR2 are MNHEY and SVGAGI. The CDR3: CASSCLASGRYEQYF. The CDR3 DNA reads TGTGCCAGCAGTTGCTTGGCTAGCGGGAGGTACGAGCAGTACTTC.

This clonotype was seen many times. The V call is TRBV7-8, the J call TRBJ2-1; D unclear. Germline V CDR1 and CDR2: SGHVS, FQNEAQ. The CDR3 covers 16 residues. V was trimmed by 1 base and J by 11 bases, leaving 21 bases between them. This chain's CDR3 is CASSLGGFPSRSQQFF. CDR3 bases: TGTGCCAGCAGCTTAGGTGGGTTCCCCTCTAGGTCCCAGCAGTTCTTC.

In this sample, this clonotype is medium-sized. J is TRBJ1-2 and V is TRBV6-5; D is unclear. V was cut by 5 bases and J by 6 bases, with 16 bases left in between. CDR1 and CDR2 (germline): MNHEY, SVGAGI. The CDR3 sequence is 14 residues long. The CDR3 region has the DNA TGTGCCAGCAGTGGCCGGCTGGGCCAGGATGGCTACACCTTC. Its protein product is CASSGRLGQDGYTF.

Written as DNA, the CDR3 is TGTGCCAGCAGCCTCCTCGGTACAGGGGGTAGCAATCAGCCCCAGCATTTT. This translates into CASSLLGTGGSNQPQHF. The chain joins TRBV7-8 to TRBJ1-5; TRBD1 aligns across 8 bases. Losses at the gene ends were 5 bases for V and 0 bases for J; bases not matched to a gene: 9. CDR3 length: 17 amino acids. Germline-derived CDR1 and CDR2 are SGHVS and FQNEAQ.

By its share, this clonotype is medium-sized. The V and J genes are TRBV19 and TRBJ2-7; 7 bases line up with TRBD2. The CDR3 totals 15 residues. V gave up 3 bases and J gave up 4 bases; unmatched junction bases: 9. The germline CDR1 and CDR2 sequences are LNHDA and SQIVND (reference sequence). The CDR3 DNA reads as TGTGCCAGTAGTATTCGGGCGGGAGAGTGGTACGAGCAGTACTTC. It translates to CASSIRAGEWYEQYF.

This clonotype has only a few counts. In DNA form, the CDR3 reads TGTGCCAGCAGCCCGGACAGGGTCCTATCCTACGAGCAGTACTTC. Translation gives CASSPDRVLSYEQYF. The chain employs TRBV3-1 and TRBJ2-7; TRBD1 aligns across 8 bases. Germline assignment: CDR1 LGHDT and CDR2 YNNKEL (reference sequence). With V trimmed by 4 bases and J by 1 base, 6 bases remained unmatched. This CDR3 region has 15 residues.

This clonotype was detected ten times or more. The CDR3 DNA is TGTGCCAGCAGTTTGTGGGGGGGTATGAACACTGAAGCTTTCTTT. Its protein is CASSLWGGMNTEAFF. This rearrangement joins TRBV12-3 or TRBV12-4 to TRBJ1-1, with D tentatively TRBD1 (5 bases). This CDR3 is 15 amino acids long. Trimming pared 3 bases from V and 0 bases from J, leaving 11 bases between.

This clonotype showed up just a few times. The chain joins TRBV7-3 to TRBJ2-6, with D uncertain. Trimming cost V 0 bases and J 4 bases, with 7 bases left between them. The CDR3 length is 15 residues. Germline V CDR1 and CDR2: SGHTA, FQGTGA. The CDR3 loop is CASSLTGPGANVLTF. CDR3 DNA: TGTGCCAGCAGCTTAACGGGCCCCGGGGCCAACGTCCTGACTTTC.